The 14 T cell receptor beta chains in this list originate from one sample, sequenced in a study of graft-versus-host responses after intestinal transplantation. Generated by immunoSEQ multiplex PCR, the TCRdb table keeps only in-frame clones and is missing some. The table lists 130,000 or so clones, over 85% of them singletons. Their cognate antigens are unknown. The sequences come from unstimulated CD4+ T cells sorted from spleen or lymph node cells, collected before intestinal transplant. The receptor source for this set is a human donor who received an intestinal transplant.

This chain uses TRBV19 with TRBJ1-6; D possibly corresponds to TRBD1 (5 bases). V dropped 5 bases and J dropped 0 bases, with 8 bases sitting between them. Germline V gene data show CDR1 as LNHDA and CDR2 as SQIVND (reference sequence). The CDR3 consists of 15 residues. CDR3 sequence reads: CASSWGSSYNSPLHF. CDR3 in DNA: TGTGCCAGTAGTTGGGGCAGCTCCTATAATTCACCCCTCCACTTT.

The rearrangement joins TRBV7-8 to TRBJ1-6; weak D call: TRBD1 (6 bases). Germline V gives CDR1 SGHVS, CDR2 FQNEAQ. V gave up 0 bases and J gave up 10 bases, with 13 bases separating them. The CDR3 runs to 15 residues. CDR3 in DNA: TGTGCCAGCAGCTTAGCCGGCAGGGGAGGCTCACCCCTCCACTTT. It yields the protein CASSLAGRGGSPLHF.

V and J are TRBV30 and TRBJ1-1, with D unclear. Between the trimmed V and J ends, which lost 7 bases and 1 base, there was a span of 16 bases. Per the germline V gene, CDR1 is GTSNPN and CDR2 is SVGIG (reference sequence). This CDR3 comprises 14 residues. CDR3 residues: CAYKPREANTEAFF. The CDR3 DNA sequence: TGTGCCTACAAACCCCGGGAAGCGAACACTGAAGCTTTCTTT.

This clone was detected only once. This rearrangement joins TRBV6-1 to TRBJ2-5, with a possible D match to TRBD1 (6 bases). The germline CDR1 and CDR2 sequences are MNHNS and SASEGT. The CDR3 has 13 residues. Between the trimmed V and J ends, which lost 7 bases and 4 bases, there was a span of 13 bases. The CDR3 DNA reads TGTGCCAGCACCACCTGGACAGCAGAGACCCAGTACTTC. The encoded protein is CASTTWTAETQYF.

The chain couples TRBV11-1 to TRBJ2-1; perhaps TRBD1 as D (5 bases). V dropped 4 bases and J dropped 9 bases, with 16 bases sitting between them. CDR1 and CDR2 from the germline V gene are SGHAT and FQDESV (reference sequence). The CDR3 runs 14 residues. The CDR3 DNA reads TGTGCCAGCAGCTCCGAACCAGGGTTCGGTGAGCAGTTCTTC. Protein: CASSSEPGFGEQFF.

The chain employs TRBV18 and TRBJ1-2; TRBD1 is a possible D gene (6 bases). This CDR3 comprises 13 residues. The germline V gene encodes CDR1 KGHSH and CDR2 LQKENI. Between the trimmed V and J ends, which lost 2 bases and 14 bases, there was a span of 18 bases. The CDR3 spells CASSPGDDRLGTF. Here the CDR3 DNA reads TGTGCCAGCTCACCAGGGGACGACAGGCTAGGGACCTTC.

In the case of this clone: In the same sample, other DNA sequences code for this CDR3. The rearrangement links TRBV7-9 to TRBJ1-6; D remains ambiguous. Germline assignment: CDR1 SEHNR and CDR2 FQNEAQ (reference sequence). V was pared by 6 bases and J by 7 bases, with 7 bases between. This CDR3 is 12 amino acids long. CDR3 DNA: TGTGCCAGCAGTCTCCCCAATTCACCCCTCCACTTT. This translates into CASSLPNSPLHF.

The chain uses TRBV6-1 and TRBJ1-4; 8 bases match TRBD1. The CDR3 is 13 residues long. V shed 6 bases, J shed 4 bases, and the junction held 1 base outside the gene matches. Looked up from germline, CDR1 is MNHNS and CDR2 is SASEGT. Here the CDR3 reads CASRTGVNEKLFF. CDR3 coding DNA: TGTGCCAGCAGGACAGGGGTTAATGAAAAACTGTTTTTT.

This sequence joins TRBV9 and TRBJ1-2; TRBD1 is a possible D gene (6 bases). Germline assignment: CDR1 SGDLS and CDR2 YYNGEE. CDR3 size: 15 residues. V was trimmed by 0 bases and J by 2 bases, leaving 11 bases between them. The CDR3 region is CASSVAGAGNYGYTF. CDR3 nucleotide sequence: TGTGCCAGCAGCGTAGCGGGGGCGGGAAACTATGGCTACACCTTC.

The chain has TRBV5-6 and TRBJ1-2; D is unclear. The V gene's germline CDR1 is SGHDT and CDR2 YYEEEE. V was pared by 5 bases and J by 0 bases, with 8 bases between. This CDR3 is built from 13 residues. CDR3 sequence (DNA): TGTGCCAGCAGATTGATCTCTAACTATGGCTACACCTTC. Translating gives CASRLISNYGYTF.

V usage is TRBV25-1 and J usage is TRBJ2-1; D is uncertain. Germline values: CDR1 MGHDK, CDR2 SYGVNS. The CDR3 is 14 residues long. Trimming cost V 7 bases and J 6 bases, with 16 bases left between them. The CDR3 sequence: CASTGPITLNEQFF. The CDR3 region has the DNA TGTGCCAGCACCGGTCCCATAACCCTCAATGAGCAGTTCTTC. Drawing the rest from reference TRBV25-1 and TRBJ2-1, the complete variable domain is EADIYQTPRYLVIGTGKKITLECSQTMGHDKMYWYQQDPGMELHLIHYSYGVNSTEKGDLSSESTVSRIRTEHFPLTLESARPSHTSQYLCASTGPITLNEQFFGPGTRLTVL.

The chain uses TRBV6-5 and TRBJ1-5; the D is unclear. The CDR3 contains 13 residues. Germline-derived CDR1 and CDR2 are MNHEY and SVGAGI. Trimming took off 4 bases at V and 7 bases at J, with 11 bases between the two ends. The CDR3 reads CASSSLGGQPQHF. The CDR3 DNA sequence: TGTGCCAGCAGTTCGCTAGGAGGACAGCCCCAGCATTTT.

V gene TRBV4-1 combines with J gene TRBJ2-5, with no clear D. The V and J ends lost 0 bases and 7 bases respectively, with 12 bases between them. The CDR3 totals 14 residues. Germline V CDR1 and CDR2: MGHRA, YSYEKL. CDR3 nucleotides: TGCGCCAGCAGCCAAGATGCCCCGGTGGGGACCCAGTACTTC. This codes for CASSQDAPVGTQYF.

The chain couples TRBV19 to TRBJ2-1, with 8 bases lining up with TRBD1. With V trimmed by 5 bases and J by 3 bases, 6 bases remained unmatched. This CDR3 is 15 amino acids long. CDR1 and CDR2 from the germline V gene are LNHDA and SQIVND (reference sequence). CDR3 coding DNA: TGTGCCAGTAGTTTGGACAGGGCTATCTACAATGAGCAGTTCTTC. Translated, it gives CASSLDRAIYNEQFF.